The 25 T cell receptor beta chains presented below share a single source sample, sequenced in a study of T cell clonality in common variable immunodeficiency. Sequencing was performed with immunoSEQ multiplex PCR; in TCRdb, only in-frame clones are kept and a portion is missing. In total the sample includes tens of thousands of clones, none of them seen once. The sample consisted of peripheral blood mononuclear cells. Receptor source: a person between 18 and 70 years old in good health.

This clone was observed at least ten times. Sequencing ends 3 residues short of the CDR3 end; the germline J gene provides the rest. This rearrangement joins TRBV20-1 to TRBJ2-3, with a weak D call TRBD1 (6 bases). Germline V gene sequence: CDR1 DFQATT, CDR2 SNEGSKA (reference sequence). The CDR3 consists of 14 residues. V shed 4 bases and J shed 3 bases, with 14 bases lying between them. CDR3 in amino acids: CSAIPYTGTDTQYF. The DNA read from the CDR3 is TGCAGTGCTATCCCTTATACAGGGACAGATACG.

This clone was counted at least ten times. The DNA ends 3 residues before the CDR3 does, and the rest of the CDR3 is filled in from the germline J gene. The chain links TRBV9 to TRBJ1-6, with a weak D call TRBD1 (5 bases). The length of the CDR3 is 14 residues. CDR1 SGDLS and CDR2 YYNGEE come from the germline V gene. Trimming pared 0 bases from V and 10 bases from J, leaving 11 bases between. The CDR3 reads CASSVGQGGSPLHF. Incomplete CDR3 DNA: TGTGCCAGCAGCGTAGGTCAGGGAGGCTCACCC.

This clone was recorded at least ten times. The CDR3 goes on 3 residues after the read ends, and that part is filled in from the germline J gene. This chain uses TRBV20-1 with TRBJ2-5; 7 bases are a match to TRBD1. The CDR3 runs to 14 residues. Germline loops: CDR1 DFQATT, CDR2 SNEGSKA (reference sequence). With V trimmed by 4 bases and J by 0 bases, 5 bases remained unmatched. The chain's CDR3 is CSATQRGHQETQYF. The covered CDR3 bases are TGCAGTGCTACACAAAGGGGGCACCAAGAGACC.

This clone has a count of ten or more. The read ends 3 residues before the CDR3 terminus; that terminus is restored from the germline J gene. The V gene is TRBV20-1, the J gene TRBJ2-1; D may be TRBD1 (5 bases). CDR1 and CDR2 from the germline V gene are DFQATT and SNEGSKA (reference sequence). Trimming removed 0 bases at V and 2 bases at J, with 11 bases between. CDR3 size: 15 residues. The CDR3 loop reads CSARDGAEPYNEQFF. The CDR3 DNA, read in part, is TGCAGTGCTAGAGATGGGGCGGAACCCTACAATGAG.

Points on this clone: This may be a read error, as it is one base from a much larger clone. The read terminates 3 residues ahead of where the CDR3 ends, so the germline J gene completes it. This rearrangement joins TRBV5-6 to TRBJ1-3; D perhaps matches TRBD1 (5 bases). Per the germline V gene, CDR1 is SGHDT and CDR2 is YYEEEE. CDR3 length: 13 residues. The DNA read from the CDR3 is TGTGCCAGCAGGGAGGAGGGTCGCAGGGCC. Encoded protein: CASREEGRRA. The entire CDR3 reads CASREEGRRAIYF.

This clone was counted many times. Coverage ceases 3 residues before the CDR3 finishes, and the germline J gene fills in the end. The J gene is TRBJ2-3, the V gene TRBV7-6; 7 nucleotides match TRBD2. The V gene's germline CDR1 is SGHVS and CDR2 FNYEAQ. CDR3 length: 14 amino acids. V dropped 1 base and J dropped 5; count of bases not matched to a gene: 3. The CDR3 protein is CASSLGAGRDTQYF. The DNA read from the CDR3 is TGTGCCAGCAGCTTAGGAGCGGGGAGAGATACG.

Many counts were recorded for this clone. The read ends 3 residues early relative to the CDR3; the germline J gene fills the gap. The V call is TRBV9, the J call TRBJ2-5; 11 bases align to TRBD2. The ends lost 1 base at V and 5 bases at J; junction bases unmatched: 7. The germline V gene encodes CDR1 SGDLS and CDR2 YYNGEE. This CDR3 contains 16 residues. The CDR3 bases that were read are TGTGCCAGCAGCGTATTAGCGGGAGGGCCCCGGGAGACC. Translated, it gives CASSVLAGGPRET. The full CDR3 protein is CASSVLAGGPRETQYF.

This clone was found many times. The read ends 3 residues before the CDR3 terminus; that terminus is restored from the germline J gene. The chain carries TRBV5-1 and TRBJ2-2; D is possibly TRBD1 (5 bases). The length of the CDR3 is 15 residues. The germline V gene has CDR1 SGHRS and CDR2 YFSETQ. V lost 1 base and J lost 6, with 13 bases in between. The CDR3 DNA, read in part, is TGCGCCAGCAGCTTGCGCAGGGATAATCCCGGGGAG. Amino acid sequence: CASSLRRDNPGE. The entire CDR3 reads CASSLRRDNPGELFF.

The table lists this clone with many counts. The missing CDR3 end, 3 residues past where the read stops, is filled in from the germline J gene. The rearrangement uses TRBV2 and TRBJ2-1; 8 bases are a match to TRBD2. This CDR3 comprises 14 residues. The V and J ends lost 6 bases and 4 bases, in that order; junction bases with no gene match: 5. Looked up from germline, CDR1 is SNHLY and CDR2 is FYNNEI. CDR3 sequence: CASREASGYNEQFF. The covered CDR3 bases are TGTGCCAGCAGGGAGGCTAGCGGGTACAATGAG.

This clone was detected ten times or more. Read sequence stops 3 residues before the CDR3 end, and the germline J gene provides the missing end. V gene TRBV30 combines with J gene TRBJ1-5; TRBD1 matches 7 bases. The CDR3 runs 13 residues. Germline V gene sequence: CDR1 GTSNPN, CDR2 SVGIG (reference sequence). Germline trimming cut 5 bases from V and 6 bases from J; bases unmatched to any gene: 7. The sequenced CDR3 bases are TGTGCCTGGGCAGACAGGGAAGGTCAGCCC. This encodes CAWADREGQP. The full CDR3 is CAWADREGQPQHF.

Ten or more counts support this clone. The read stops 3 residues short of the end of the CDR3; the missing end is completed from the germline J gene. The rearrangement uses TRBV2 and TRBJ2-3; 8 bases are shared with TRBD1. The J segment lost 8 bases and the V segment lost 6 bases, leaving 4 bases of the junction unmatched. CDR3 length: 12 residues. CDR1 SNHLY and CDR2 FYNNEI come from the germline V gene. The chain's CDR3 is CASRRTGTTQYF. The part of the CDR3 DNA that was read is TGTGCCAGCAGACGGACAGGGACTACG.

This clone was counted at least ten times. The read halts 3 residues ahead of the CDR3 end, with the missing end drawn from the germline J gene. This chain connects TRBV5-1 to TRBJ1-1; D is uncertain. CDR3 length: 13 amino acids. Trimming took 2 bases from V and 3 from J, leaving 8 bases between them. Germline CDR1 is SGHRS and CDR2 is YFSETQ. CDR3 bases read: TGCGCCAGCAGCTTAACAGTTCACACTGAA. It encodes CASSLTVHTE. The whole CDR3 sequence reads CASSLTVHTEAFF.

This clone was observed many times. Coverage ceases 3 residues before the CDR3 finishes, and the germline J gene fills in the end. This rearrangement joins TRBV14 to TRBJ2-7, with D maybe TRBD1 (5 bases). Trimming took 4 bases from V and 2 from J, leaving 12 bases between them. From germline, CDR1 is SGHDN and CDR2 FVKESK. The CDR3 runs to 14 residues. CDR3 in amino acids: CASSLHRSTYEQYF. CDR3 bases read: TGTGCCAGCAGCCTTCACAGGAGTACCTACGAG.

This clone was seen at least ten times. The CDR3 is cut off 3 residues early in the read; its end comes from the germline J gene. The V gene is TRBV5-1, the J gene TRBJ2-7, with D tentatively TRBD1 (5 bases). V lost 0 bases, J lost 0 bases, and 7 bases lay in between. The CDR3 is made up of 14 amino acids. The germline gives CDR1 SGHRS, CDR2 YFSETQ. The sequenced CDR3 bases are TGCGCCAGCAGCTTGGACCAGGGCTCCTACGAG. It translates to CASSLDQGSYE. The whole CDR3 sequence is CASSLDQGSYEQYF.

This clone came up many times. The CDR3 end lies 3 residues beyond the end of the read and is filled in from the germline J gene. V is TRBV19 and J is TRBJ2-2; the match to TRBD2 covers 7 bases. The CDR3 covers 15 residues. V lost 7 bases to trimming and J lost 6 bases; unmatched junction nucleotides: 11. From germline, CDR1 is LNHDA and CDR2 SQIVND (reference sequence). The part of the CDR3 DNA that was read is TGTGCCAGTACCCCTGGGGCGGGGAGGGCCGGGGAG. It specifies CASTPGAGRAGE. The complete CDR3 protein is CASTPGAGRAGELFF.

This clone was seen ten or more times. The read ends 3 residues shy of where the CDR3 ends; the end is completed using the germline J gene. The chain joins TRBV2 to TRBJ2-1; a weak D match, TRBD1 (5 bases). This CDR3 contains 13 residues. V lost 3 bases to trimming and J lost 5 bases, with 8 bases between them. Germline V gene lookup returns CDR1 SNHLY and CDR2 FYNNEI. The CDR3 bases that were read are TGTGCCAGCAGTGACAGGGCGAACAATGAG. It encodes CASSDRANNE. The whole CDR3 protein is CASSDRANNEQFF.

Of note for this clone: The read is 3 residues too short to cover the CDR3 end, so that end is filled in from the germline J gene. V and J are TRBV19 and TRBJ2-2, with D unclear. Trimming left V 1 base short and J 1 base short, with 7 bases between. In germline, CDR1 is LNHDA, CDR2 SQIVND (reference sequence). The CDR3 spans 15 residues. This CDR3 reads CASSIGRQNTGELFF. The CDR3 DNA, read in part, is TGTGCCAGTAGTATAGGGCGGCAGAACACCGGGGAG.

This clone came up many times. The read ends 3 residues shy of where the CDR3 ends; the end is completed using the germline J gene. J is TRBJ2-7 and V is TRBV28; 7 nucleotides match TRBD1. Looked up from germline, CDR1 is MDHEN and CDR2 is SYDVKM. Unmatched junction bases numbered 6, after V lost 3 bases and J lost 4 bases. The CDR3 extends over 14 amino acids. The CDR3 DNA, read in part, is TGTGCCAGCAGTTTTGACAGGGCAGAATACGAG. It codes for CASSFDRAEYE. The whole CDR3 sequence is CASSFDRAEYEQYF.

This clone came up many times. The read falls 3 residues short of the CDR3 end, and the missing part is taken from the germline J gene. This chain links TRBV6-1 with TRBJ1-1; D is unresolved. CDR3 size: 15 residues. Germline V lookup: CDR1 MNHNS, CDR2 SASEGT. V lost 2 bases, J lost 0 bases, and 10 bases lay in between. Incomplete CDR3 DNA: TGTGCCAGCAGTGAATTCCCTACCATGAACACTGAA. It specifies CASSEFPTMNTE. The entire CDR3 protein is CASSEFPTMNTEAFF.

This clone was recorded many times. The read stops 3 residues short of the end of the CDR3; the missing end is completed from the germline J gene. V and J are TRBV30 and TRBJ1-2; no definite D call. The V gene's germline CDR1 is GTSNPN and CDR2 SVGIG (reference sequence). Trimming removed 0 bases at V and 5 bases at J, with 10 bases between. CDR3 length: 13 amino acids. CDR3 DNA, as far as it was read: TGTGCCTGGAGTGTCGGCGGTATGTATGGC. Its translation: CAWSVGGMYG. From start to end, the CDR3 is CAWSVGGMYGYTF.

This clone was seen many times. The sequenced fragment ends 3 residues before the CDR3 boundary, so the rest is inferred from the germline J gene. V and J are TRBV4-2 and TRBJ2-3, with 10 nucleotides matching TRBD2. CDR1 and CDR2 from the germline V gene are LGHNA and YNFKEQ. The CDR3 sequence is 19 residues long. With V trimmed by 0 bases and J by 0 bases, 9 bases remained unmatched. The CDR3 sequence is CASSQDPSGRALSTDTQYF. Incomplete CDR3 DNA: TGTGCCAGCAGCCAAGATCCAAGCGGGAGGGCTTTGAGCACAGATACG.

This clone was detected many times. With the read ending 3 residues before the CDR3 end, the germline J gene is used to fill in that end. The chain recombines TRBV20-1 with TRBJ1-2; tentatively, D is TRBD1 (5 bases). In germline, CDR1 is DFQATT, CDR2 SNEGSKA (reference sequence). The CDR3 contains 15 residues. The germline V and J ends were trimmed by 0 bases and 0 bases, with 11 bases remaining between them. CDR3 sequence reads: CSARDRAGTNYGYTF. Incomplete CDR3 DNA: TGCAGTGCTAGAGATAGGGCAGGGACTAACTATGGC.

Ten or more counts support this clone. The read ends 3 residues before the CDR3 terminus; that terminus is restored from the germline J gene. The chain uses TRBV2 and TRBJ1-6; D remains unclear. The germline V gene has CDR1 SNHLY and CDR2 FYNNEI. V shed 8 bases and J shed 4 bases, with 18 bases lying between them. The CDR3 is 16 residues long. The CDR3 bases that were read are TGTGCCAGCGCTCGAGAGAGAGGTCCATATAATTCACCC. It encodes CASARERGPYNSP. The complete CDR3 sequence is CASARERGPYNSPLHF.

At least ten counts were recorded for this clone. Sequencing ends 3 residues short of the CDR3 end; the germline J gene provides the rest. The chain recombines TRBV12-3 or TRBV12-4 with TRBJ2-4; D perhaps matches TRBD2 (5 bases). Trimming pared 2 bases from V and 0 bases from J, leaving 11 bases between. The CDR3 spans 16 residues. Partial CDR3 DNA: TGTGCCAGCAGTTTAACGGGGAATCAAGCCAAAAACATT. Translating gives CASSLTGNQAKNI. The full CDR3 sequence reads CASSLTGNQAKNIQYF.

In this sample, this clone turned up many times. The observed sequence ends 3 residues before the CDR3 terminus, with the missing tail filled in from the germline J gene. The chain couples TRBV7-8 to TRBJ2-7; no reliable D call. V dropped 5 bases and J dropped 2 bases, with 13 bases sitting between them. The germline V gene has CDR1 SGHVS and CDR2 FQNEAQ. The CDR3 spans 14 residues. The sequenced part of the CDR3 DNA is TGTGCCAGCAGCCAAGCCCGTAGGGCCTACGAG. Translating it yields CASSQARRAYE. Given in full, the CDR3 is CASSQARRAYEQYF.